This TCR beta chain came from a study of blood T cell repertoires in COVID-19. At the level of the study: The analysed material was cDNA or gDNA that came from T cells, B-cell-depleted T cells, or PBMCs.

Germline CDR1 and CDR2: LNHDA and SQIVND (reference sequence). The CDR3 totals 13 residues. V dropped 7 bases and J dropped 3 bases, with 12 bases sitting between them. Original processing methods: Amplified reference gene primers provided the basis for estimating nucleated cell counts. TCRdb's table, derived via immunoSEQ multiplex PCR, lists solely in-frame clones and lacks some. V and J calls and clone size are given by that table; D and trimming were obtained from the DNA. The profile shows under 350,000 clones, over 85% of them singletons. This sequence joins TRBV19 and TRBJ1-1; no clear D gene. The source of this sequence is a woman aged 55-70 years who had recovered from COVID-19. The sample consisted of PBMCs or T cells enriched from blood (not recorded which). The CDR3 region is CASKTGWDTEAFF. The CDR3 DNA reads TGTGCCAGTAAAACGGGTTGGGACACTGAAGCTTTCTTT.